This entry lists 11 T cell receptor beta chains sequenced from one sample in a study of PD-L1 blockade in urothelial cancer. Time point of the sample: peripheral blood 6 weeks after treatment start. Only in-frame clones appear in the TCRdb table, and some are missing; sequencing was by immunoSEQ multiplex PCR. The table lists approximately 79,000 clones, 91% of them singletons. The sample here was PBMCs, taken around atezolizumab (anti-PD-L1) treatment. The source is an elderly woman with urothelial cancer.

The chain combines TRBV10-3 with TRBJ1-2; 7 nucleotides align to TRBD1. Germline values: CDR1 ENHRY, CDR2 SYGVKD. The CDR3 loop spans 16 amino acids. Trimming took 4 bases from V and 2 from J; bases not matched to a gene: 10. The CDR3 reads CAISGDRATMNYGYTF. Written as DNA, the CDR3 is TGTGCCATCAGTGGAGACAGGGCAACTATGAACTATGGCTACACCTTC.

The rearrangement links TRBV14 to TRBJ1-5, with 8 bases aligning to TRBD1. The V gene end was trimmed by 5 bases and the J gene end by 4 bases; junction bases not matched to a gene: 1. The CDR3 loop spans 13 amino acids. Germline assignment: CDR1 SGHDN and CDR2 FVKESK. The CDR3 reads CASSWTGNQPQHF. The CDR3 region has the DNA TGTGCCAGCAGCTGGACAGGGAATCAGCCCCAGCATTTT.

The chain couples TRBV28 to TRBJ2-1, with a weak D call TRBD2 (5 bases). V was pared by 8 bases and J by 0 bases, with 14 bases between. Germline V gives CDR1 MDHEN, CDR2 SYDVKM. The CDR3 has 15 residues. The CDR3 loop is CASDRAGDSYNEQFF. CDR3 nucleotides: TGTGCCAGCGACCGGGCCGGGGACTCCTACAATGAGCAGTTCTTC.

This sequence joins TRBV6-6 and TRBJ2-7, with D perhaps TRBD1 (7 bases). The length of the CDR3 is 13 residues. V lost 5 bases, J lost 5 bases, and 13 bases lay in between. CDR1 and CDR2 (germline): MNHNY, SVGAGI (reference sequence). The CDR3 DNA sequence: TGTGCCAGCAGTCCAGGGGGGATACACGAGCAGTACTTC. Amino acids: CASSPGGIHEQYF.

The CDR3 protein is CASSFRDRVAHEQYF. The CDR3, as DNA: TGTGCCAGCAGTTTCCGGGACAGGGTCGCCCACGAGCAGTACTTC. The chain is built from TRBV28 and TRBJ2-7, with 9 bases that match TRBD1. CDR3 length: 15 residues. Germline V gene lookup returns CDR1 MDHEN and CDR2 SYDVKM. The ends lost 3 bases at V and 5 bases at J; junction bases unmatched: 8.

This chain connects TRBV5-5 to TRBJ2-7, with 7 nucleotides matching TRBD2. Germline trimming cut 3 bases from V and 2 bases from J; bases unmatched to any gene: 11. Germline CDR1 and CDR2: SGHKS and YYEKEE (reference sequence). The CDR3 is 16 amino acids. CDR3 DNA: TGTGCCAGCAGCTGGGGGGGATCCTTAGGTACCTACGAGCAGTACTTC. Its translation is CASSWGGSLGTYEQYF.

This clone is a singleton in its sample. This chain links TRBV27 with TRBJ2-7; 11 positions match TRBD1. The germline V gene has CDR1 MNHEY and CDR2 SMNVEV (reference sequence). The CDR3 runs 15 residues. V was clipped by 0 bases and J by 5 bases; unmatched bases: 3. CDR3 coding DNA: TGTGCCAGCAGTTTATCAGGGACAGGGGGACACGAGCAGTACTTC. It specifies CASSLSGTGGHEQYF.

The gene calls are TRBV10-1 and TRBJ1-1; D is unresolved. The CDR3 is 14 amino acids. The germline V gene has CDR1 WNHNN and CDR2 SYGVQD (reference sequence). Trimming removed 4 bases at V and 3 bases at J, with 12 bases between. This CDR3 is CASSGQQPDTEAFF. CDR3 nucleotide sequence: TGCGCCAGCAGTGGGCAACAGCCGGACACTGAAGCTTTCTTT.

V gene TRBV28 combines with J gene TRBJ2-7; weak D call: TRBD2 (6 bases). This CDR3 spans 13 amino acids. Deletions cut 6 bases from V and 3 bases from J, with 12 bases between. Per the germline V gene, CDR1 is MDHEN and CDR2 is SYDVKM. As DNA, the CDR3 is TGTGCCAGCAGGGGCGGGACTGACTACGAGCAGTACTTC. This codes for CASRGGTDYEQYF.

The chain links TRBV13 to TRBJ2-3; 10 bases fit TRBD2. The CDR3 runs 17 residues. Germline-derived CDR1 and CDR2 are PRHDT and FYEKMQ (reference sequence). V was pared by 5 bases and J by 1 base, with 9 bases of the junction left unmatched. CDR3 sequence (DNA): TGTGCCAGCAGCCCCTGGCTAGCGGGAGTACGCACAGATACGCAGTATTTT. It specifies CASSPWLAGVRTDTQYF. The full variable domain, with the rest looked up from reference TRBV13 and TRBJ2-3, is AAGVIQSPRHLIKEKRETATLKCYPIPRHDTVYWYQQGPGQDPQFLISFYEKMQSDKGSIPDRFSAQQFSDYHSELNMSSLELGDSALYFCASSPWLAGVRTDTQYFGPGTRLTVL.

V is TRBV2 and J is TRBJ2-1; 7 bases match TRBD2. There are 17 residues in the CDR3. Germline CDR1 and CDR2: SNHLY and FYNNEI. J was trimmed by 2 bases and V by 2 bases; bases with no gene match: 9. The CDR3 nucleotides read TGTGCCAGCAGTGAACTTGGGGGGAGGGCCACCTACAATGAGCAGTTCTTC. The encoded protein is CASSELGGRATYNEQFF.